This TCR beta chain was documented in a study of cytomegalovirus exposure and HLA in healthy donors. On this clone: What it binds is not known.

Although they were nominally healthy when sampled, donors likely had unrecorded immune exposures. PCR employed 60 Vbeta and 13 Jbeta primers. Produced via immunoSEQ multiplex PCR; TCRdb's table is partial and in-frame only. The sample lists about 240,000 clones; 82% were seen once. Germline lookup yields CDR1 SGHRS and CDR2 YFSETQ. The CDR3 has 13 amino acids. The V gene lost 0 bases and the J gene lost 3 bases, with 7 bases spanning the gap. Study results and limitations: Donor immune exposure was known only as CMV serostatus. Presence/absence analyses assumed roughly uniform sequencing depth across donors. Some V segments, including TRBV6-2 and TRBV6-3, were excluded as indistinguishable.

The origin of this receptor is a woman aged 40 to 55 in good health and CMV-seropositive. V gene TRBV5-1 combines with J gene TRBJ2-7; D uncertain. The sequenced material came from PBMCs. For the CDR3, the DNA is TGCGCCAGCAGCTTGGTAGTGAACTACGAGCAGTACTTC. This codes for CASSLVVNYEQYF.